The 31 T cell receptor beta chains given below trace back to one sample, sequenced in a study of T cells after yellow fever vaccination. MiXCR, run by TCRdb on the 5' RACE reads, gives a single entry per CDR3 protein. The data show 250,000 to 400,000 distinct CDR3 sequences, with 3.5% to 4.5% seen just once and approximately 19% held by the top ten. The sample in question was PBMCs, obtained 15 days after the yellow fever booster vaccination. The source is a man younger than 35 who received the YFV17D yellow fever vaccine.

There are many counts of this clonotype. This chain links TRBV5-1 with TRBJ1-5; D not resolved. Germline CDR1 is SGHRS and CDR2 is YFSETQ. The CDR3 is made up of 16 amino acids. Trimming removed 0 bases from V and 1 base from J, with 11 bases in between. The chain's CDR3 is CASSLGIATSNQPQHF. The CDR3 DNA reads TGCGCCAGCAGCTTGGGAATAGCAACGAGCAATCAGCCCCAGCATTTT.

This clonotype was counted ten times or more. In nucleotides, the CDR3 is TGTGCCAGCAGTCCGGGACTAGTACCCTACGAGCAGTACTTC. It encodes CASSPGLVPYEQYF. V is TRBV7-6 and J is TRBJ2-7; 8 bases line up with TRBD2. V lost 6 bases and J lost 2; bases outside the gene matches: 6. The CDR3 runs to 14 residues. CDR1 is SGHVS and CDR2 is FNYEAQ in the germline V gene. Using reference TRBV7-6 and TRBJ2-7 for the parts outside the CDR3, the full variable domain is GAGVSQSPRYKVTKRGQDVALRCDPISGHVSLYWYRQALGQGPEFLTYFNYEAQQDKSGLPNDRFSAERPEGSISTLTIQRTEQRDSAMYRCASSPGLVPYEQYFGPGTRLTVT.

The sample holds many counts of this clonotype. The V gene is TRBV4-3, the J gene TRBJ1-2, with D perhaps matching TRBD1 (5 bases). Germline assignment: CDR1 LGHNA and CDR2 YSLEER. V was cut by 2 bases and J by 10 bases, with 17 bases left in between. The CDR3 is made up of 14 amino acids. The CDR3 is CASSQQPGRRVYTF. CDR3 bases: TGCGCCAGCAGCCAACAGCCGGGACGGCGAGTCTACACCTTC.

The gene calls are TRBV6-5 and TRBJ1-2; D might be TRBD1 (6 bases). Per the germline V gene, CDR1 is MNHEY and CDR2 is SVGAGI. The CDR3 sequence is 14 residues long. Trimming shortened V by 2 bases and J by 3 bases, and 10 bases separated the two germline ends. The CDR3 DNA is TGTGCCAGCAGTTACCAGGGGAGCGACTATGGCTACACCTTC. This codes for CASSYQGSDYGYTF.

Many counts were recorded for this clonotype. The chain uses TRBV12-3 or TRBV12-4 and TRBJ2-5; D might be TRBD1 or TRBD2, each matching 6 bases. V was shortened by 6 bases and J by 3 bases, with 20 bases between the two germline ends. The CDR3 extends over 16 amino acids. Here the CDR3 reads CASRRRGLGGKETQYF. In nucleotides, the CDR3 is TGTGCCAGCAGACGACGGGGCCTGGGGGGCAAAGAGACCCAGTACTTC.

This clonotype was observed many times. This chain connects TRBV14 to TRBJ1-4; the match to TRBD1 covers 8 bases. Germline V gives CDR1 SGHDN, CDR2 FVKESK. The CDR3 extends over 13 amino acids. The V and J ends lost 8 bases and 8 bases, in that order; junction bases with no gene match: 7. The CDR3 sequence is CASRGQAREKLFF. The CDR3 nucleotides read TGTGCCAGCCGGGGACAGGCGCGAGAAAAACTGTTTTTT. Full variable domain (missing parts from reference TRBV14 and TRBJ1-4): EAGVTQFPSHSVIEKGQTVTLRCDPISGHDNLYWYRRVMGKEIKFLLHFVKESKQDESGMPNNRFLAERTGGTYSTLKVQPAELEDSGVYFCASRGQAREKLFFGSGTQLSVL.

Ten or more counts support this clonotype. The chain couples TRBV5-1 to TRBJ1-6, with D perhaps TRBD1 (5 bases). The CDR3 runs 15 residues. Germline V gene sequence: CDR1 SGHRS, CDR2 YFSETQ. V shed 3 bases and J shed 8 bases, with 15 bases lying between them. The CDR3 DNA follows: TGCGCCAGCAGCTCGGCAAGTCGGGGGGATTCACCCCTCCACTTT. This encodes CASSSASRGDSPLHF.

This chain joins TRBV7-2 and TRBJ1-3, with D tentatively TRBD1 (6 bases). The CDR3 is made up of 13 amino acids. Germline CDR1 and CDR2: SGHTA and FQGNSA. V gave up 4 bases and J gave up 6 bases, with 10 bases separating them. The CDR3 DNA follows: TGTGCCAGCAGCTCCGGACAGCTAAACACCATATATTTT. Translated, it gives CASSSGQLNTIYF.

This clonotype was observed a handful of times. The V and J genes are TRBV9 and TRBJ1-2; 8 positions match TRBD1. CDR1 is SGDLS, CDR2 YYNGEE, per germline. V shed 0 bases, J shed 5 bases, and the junction held 9 bases outside the gene matches. This CDR3 comprises 16 residues. This chain's CDR3 is CASSVARQGLGYGYTF. CDR3 DNA sequence: TGTGCCAGCAGCGTAGCCCGACAGGGGCTAGGTTATGGCTACACCTTC. Looking up the rest from reference TRBV9 and TRBJ1-2 gives the full variable domain: DSGVTQTPKHLITATGQRVTLRCSPRSGDLSVYWYQQSLDQGLQFLIQYYNGEERAKGNILERFSAQQFPDLHSELNLSSLELGDSALYFCASSVARQGLGYGYTFGSGTRLTVV.

This clonotype was counted at least ten times. This sequence joins TRBV28 and TRBJ1-1, with 9 bases identical to TRBD1. The CDR3 covers 13 residues. Germline values: CDR1 MDHEN, CDR2 SYDVKM. J lost 8 bases, V lost 4 bases, and 5 bases had no gene match. CDR3 amino acids: CASSWGGQGEAFF. CDR3 nucleotide sequence: TGTGCCAGCAGTTGGGGGGGACAGGGCGAAGCTTTCTTT.

This clonotype appeared a few times. For the CDR3, the DNA is TGTGCCACCAAAGCACAGTCCCTTGCAACTAATGAAAAACTGTTTTTT. It translates to CATKAQSLATNEKLFF. This sequence joins TRBV10-3 and TRBJ1-4; D is unresolved. Germline loops: CDR1 ENHRY, CDR2 SYGVKD. This CDR3 spans 16 amino acids. V gave up 10 bases and J gave up 0 bases, with 18 bases separating them.

There are many counts of this clonotype. The chain carries TRBV15 and TRBJ2-7; D might be TRBD2 (6 bases). Looked up from germline, CDR1 is LNHNV and CDR2 is YYDKDF (reference sequence). This CDR3 comprises 15 residues. Trimming pared 5 bases from V and 2 bases from J, leaving 16 bases between. This CDR3 is CATSQDGGNAYEQYF. The DNA for the CDR3 is TGTGCCACCAGCCAGGACGGGGGAAACGCCTACGAGCAGTACTTC.

This clonotype was seen repeatedly, ten times or more. The rearrangement links TRBV12-3 or TRBV12-4 to TRBJ1-2, with TRBD1 matching 8 bases. This CDR3 is 11 amino acids long. With 10 bases clipped from V and 10 bases from J, the junction kept 8 bases outside the gene matches. For the CDR3, the DNA is TGTGCCACCGGACAGGGACAGCCCTACACCTTC. This codes for CATGQGQPYTF.

This clonotype was detected a few times. The V call is TRBV2, the J call TRBJ2-2; no clear D. The CDR3 is 13 residues long. Germline loops: CDR1 SNHLY, CDR2 FYNNEI. The V gene lost 3 bases and the J gene lost 4 bases, with 6 bases spanning the gap. This CDR3 reads CASSDHGTGELFF. CDR3 coding DNA: TGTGCCAGCAGTGACCATGGCACCGGGGAGCTGTTTTTT.

This clonotype was counted ten times or more. V and J are TRBV7-9 and TRBJ1-5, with TRBD1 matching 7 bases. The CDR3 is made up of 16 amino acids. Germline assignment: CDR1 SEHNR and CDR2 FQNEAQ (reference sequence). Trimming cost V 4 bases and J 0 bases; bases outside gene matches: 6. In DNA, the CDR3 is TGTGCCAGCAGCTCAGGGGGGGCAGATAGCAATCAGCCCCAGCATTTT. This encodes CASSSGGADSNQPQHF.

The V and J genes are TRBV7-2 and TRBJ1-1; a weak D match, TRBD1 (5 bases). Germline loops: CDR1 SGHTA, CDR2 FQGNSA. This CDR3 comprises 12 residues. Deletions cut 2 bases from V and 10 bases from J, with 11 bases between. The CDR3 DNA follows: TGTGCCAGCAGCTTAATACCGGGGGTAGCTTTCTTT. Protein sequence: CASSLIPGVAFF.

J is TRBJ1-4 and V is TRBV6-5, with D maybe TRBD1 (6 bases). V was clipped by 0 bases and J by 3 bases, with 8 bases between them. CDR3 size: 15 residues. CDR1 and CDR2 from the germline V gene are MNHEY and SVGAGI. CDR3 protein: CASSYSGGSNEKLFF. For the CDR3, the DNA is TGTGCCAGCAGTTACTCGGGGGGCTCTAATGAAAAACTGTTTTTT.

The V and J genes are TRBV4-3 and TRBJ2-1; tentative D call: TRBD2 (7 bases). The CDR3 consists of 13 residues. Between the trimmed V and J ends, which lost 3 bases and 9 bases, there was a span of 12 bases. Germline values: CDR1 LGHNA, CDR2 YSLEER. DNA for the CDR3: TGCGCCAGCAGCCAGGGCGGGGGCGGTGAGCAGTTCTTC. It translates to CASSQGGGGEQFF.

This clonotype showed up many times. The rearrangement uses TRBV12-3 or TRBV12-4 and TRBJ2-3, with D maybe TRBD1 (6 bases). The CDR3 loop spans 15 amino acids. V was shortened by 3 bases and J by 7 bases, with 17 bases between the two germline ends. The CDR3 DNA is TGTGCCAGCAGTTTGGGGGACACGGGCGCACATACGCAGTATTTT. Protein sequence: CASSLGDTGAHTQYF.

This clonotype appeared many times. The V and J genes are TRBV29-1 and TRBJ1-1, with TRBD1 matching over 9 bases. CDR1 and CDR2 from the germline V gene are SQVTM and ANQGSEA. The ends lost 6 bases at V and 7 bases at J; junction bases unmatched: 0. This CDR3 region has 10 residues. In DNA form, the CDR3 reads TGCAGCGTGGGACAGGGTGAAGCTTTCTTT. Amino acids: CSVGQGEAFF.

This clonotype appeared many times. The gene calls are TRBV20-1 and TRBJ2-3, with 9 positions matching TRBD2. The V gene end was trimmed by 5 bases and the J gene end by 6 bases; junction bases not matched to a gene: 6. The CDR3 spans 13 residues. Germline CDR1 is DFQATT and CDR2 is SNEGSKA (reference sequence). The CDR3 region has the DNA TGCAGTGCTCCGGGCGGGGGGGTGGATACGCAGTATTTT. Its translation: CSAPGGGVDTQYF.

This clonotype was seen more than once but under ten times. The CDR3 protein is CATSRALLSNEQYF. The CDR3, as DNA: TGTGCCACCAGCAGGGCTCTACTAAGTAACGAGCAGTACTTC. The rearrangement links TRBV15 to TRBJ2-7; no definite D call. The CDR3 spans 14 residues. CDR1 LNHNV and CDR2 YYDKDF come from the germline V gene (reference sequence). V lost 3 bases and J lost 5, with 14 bases in between.

This clonotype was picked up a small number of times. The J gene is TRBJ2-3, the V gene TRBV20-1; possibly TRBD2 for D (5 bases). Germline loops: CDR1 DFQATT, CDR2 SNEGSKA (reference sequence). CDR3 length: 13 residues. With 3 bases removed from V and 2 bases from J, the gap between germline ends came to 9 bases. The CDR3 reads CSASWTPTDTQYF. The CDR3 nucleotides read TGCAGTGCTAGCTGGACTCCCACAGATACGCAGTATTTT.

The chain carries TRBV28 and TRBJ2-1; D remains ambiguous. Germline V gene sequence: CDR1 MDHEN, CDR2 SYDVKM. V gave up 2 bases and J gave up 10 bases, with 9 bases separating them. The CDR3 totals 12 residues. The CDR3 DNA reads as TGTGCCAGCAGTTTAGGCACGTACGAGCAGTTCTTC. This encodes CASSLGTYEQFF.

In its sample, this clonotype was seen many times. The chain carries TRBV12-3 or TRBV12-4 and TRBJ2-1; D call uncertain. This CDR3 region has 12 residues. Trimming took off 6 bases at V and 0 bases at J, with 3 bases between the two ends. CDR3 sequence: CASRPSYNEQFF. Here the CDR3 DNA reads TGTGCCAGCAGGCCCTCCTACAATGAGCAGTTCTTC.

As concerns this clonotype: Relative to the germline gene, one junction end is altered; a read error may explain this. V usage is TRBV5-1 and J usage is TRBJ1-4; D may be TRBD1 (6 bases). Germline V gene data show CDR1 as SGHRS and CDR2 as YFSETQ. The CDR3 runs to 14 residues. CDR3 loop: CASSSGRDNEKLIF. The DNA for the CDR3 is TGCGCCAGCAGCTCGGGACGGGACAATGAAAAACTGATTTTT.

There are a few counts of this clonotype. This sequence joins TRBV9 and TRBJ1-1; TRBD1 aligns across 10 bases. The CDR3 is 15 residues long. The V segment lost 3 bases and the J segment 2 bases; nucleotides outside the gene matches: 4. Germline V gene sequence: CDR1 SGDLS, CDR2 YYNGEE. This CDR3 reads CASSAGDRGNTEAFF. CDR3 bases: TGTGCCAGCAGCGCCGGGGACAGGGGAAACACTGAAGCTTTCTTT.

Turning to this clonotype: One end of the junction varies from germline; a read error may be responsible. The chain couples TRBV4-2 to TRBJ1-1; D possibly corresponds to TRBD1 (5 bases). Germline V gene lookup returns CDR1 LGHNA and CDR2 YNFKEQ. The CDR3 is 11 residues long. CDR3 sequence (DNA): TGTGCCCGCAGCCAGGGTACTGAAGCTTTCTTT. Protein: CARSQGTEAFF.

At least ten counts were recorded for this clonotype. The J gene is TRBJ1-5, the V gene TRBV6-5; D is uncertain. CDR1 is MNHEY, CDR2 SVGAGI, per germline. The CDR3 contains 20 residues. The V end was cut by 6 bases, the J end by 1 base, with 28 bases between. The CDR3 bases are TGTGCCAGCAGATCTCCTACAGTTTTGTTAGGGTATGGGAGCAATCAGCCCCAGCATTTT. The encoded protein is CASRSPTVLLGYGSNQPQHF.

This clonotype turned up a few times. V gene TRBV4-2 combines with J gene TRBJ2-3, with 9 bases that match TRBD2. The CDR3 is 15 residues long. In germline, CDR1 is LGHNA, CDR2 YNFKEQ. The ends lost 2 bases at V and 10 bases at J; junction bases unmatched: 10. The CDR3: CASSQYPGLATAQYF. As DNA, the CDR3 is TGTGCCAGCAGCCAATATCCGGGACTAGCCACCGCGCAGTATTTT.

This clonotype was seen a handful of times. V usage is TRBV5-1 and J usage is TRBJ2-5, with D perhaps given as TRBD1 or TRBD2 (6 bases each). Germline CDR1 SGHRS, CDR2 YFSETQ. The CDR3 has 15 amino acids. Trimming pared 4 bases from V and 5 bases from J, leaving 18 bases between. This chain's CDR3 is CASSNGVLGGETQYF. CDR3 DNA: TGCGCCAGCAGCAACGGGGTCTTAGGGGGGGAGACCCAGTACTTC.